This T cell receptor (beta chain) was documented in a study of T cell clonality in common variable immunodeficiency (dated by TCRdb to the mid-2010s). For sequencing input, CVID and control samples contributed equivalent amounts of genomic DNA. For every sample, a 60 bp segment covering the rearranged TCRbeta CDR3 region was amplified and then sequenced. The immunoSEQ assay, a bias-corrected multiplex PCR combined with high-throughput sequencing, was used to amplify TCRbeta. The authors processed their data as follows. Each unique nucleotide sequence was treated as a clone and annotated with V, D and J genes, copy number and frequency. Sequences were labeled productive if in frame, and non-productive if out of frame or containing stop codons. Clonality was calculated from Shannon's entropy as previously described. The predicted amino acid sequences of productive clones were used to derive the mean CDR3 Kyte-Doolittle hydropathy. Scaled V gene usage was hierarchically clustered using Manhattan distance and complete linkage with the R hclust function. Sharing of clones by CDR3 amino acid sequence was evaluated through resampling of 12 repertoires per group over 100 rounds. The repertoires were searched for more than 65 published EBV-specific and approximately 250 published CMV-specific TCRbeta sequences. Analysis left out a couple of CVID samples that produced under 10,000 sequences, so 42 CVID repertoires remained. The table was pulled from immuneACCESS by TCRdb, which kept in-frame rearrangements only. Such tables lose some clones; where checked, under half of the loss comes from unresolved V genes, and the rest has no known cause. V, J and clone size were drawn from that table, and D and trimming were deduced from the DNA. There are around 45,000 clones in this sample, and none of them is a singleton. Together, the top ten hold about 0.68% of the sample.

Most of the CVID patients and most of the healthy controls were of Caucasian heritage. Heparinized peripheral whole blood samples of about 4.5 to 8 ml were collected from each donor. Genomic DNA from adults with common variable immune deficiency (CVID) and from healthy adult controls was used to sequence TCRbeta CDR3 repertoires. The control group was made up of roughly 22 healthy adult volunteers (about ten male and around twelve female) whose ages ranged from about 23 to 66 years, with a mean age of roughly 30. Diluted blood was density-centrifuged over Hypaque 1077 or Ficoll-Paque to isolate peripheral blood mononuclear cells. Genomic DNA was extracted from unsorted mononuclear cells by Qiagen column purification or by a centrifugation-based method. From V the trimming removes 6 bases and from J it removes 2 bases, while the gene matches leave 9 bases of the junction unaccounted for. There are 17 amino acids in the CDR3, from cysteine to phenylalanine inclusive. The DNA has 42 bases, all within the CDR3, and is read from base 1. Reading the germline V gene gives CDR1 LGHNT and CDR2 FRNRAP.

Summary of the overall study and its limitations: Differences among patients in the CVID cohort limited the correlations between repertoire features and clinical complications. Fewer deletions and N-nucleotide insertions were reportedly observed in CVID TCRbeta sequences, and highly modified clones with 13 or more V deletions were reportedly absent from CVID TCRbeta sequences. According to the authors, figuring out what caused the increased clonality in CVID would require sequencing the repertoires of T cell subpopulations. Increased TCRbeta clonality was found in CVID subjects compared with healthy controls (t-test p = 0.018), with the increase being most characteristic of about a third of subjects. Fewer TCRbeta clones were shared among CVID subjects than among healthy controls (p < 0.0001). Even though DNA input was the same, control samples had an average of about 80,000 unique sequences each, compared with approximately 32,000 in CVID samples.

There are many counts of this clone. Its antigen remains undetermined. The read stops 3 residues short of the end of the CDR3; the missing end is completed from the germline J gene. This sequence originates from a person aged 18 to 75 in good health. The chain is assembled from TRBV12-5 and TRBJ2-2; TRBD2 aligns with 10 central bases. The sequencing input was peripheral blood mononuclear cells. The DNA read from the CDR3 is TGTGCTAGTGGCCGCTCGACTAGCGGGCGAAACACCGGGGAG. It translates as CASGRSTSGRNTGE. The CDR3 reads in full as CASGRSTSGRNTGELFF.